The source of this T cell receptor (beta chain) is a study of shared clonotypes between healthy human individuals. Study-wide findings and caveats: In this cohort, only blood was sampled, and tissue repertoires likely differ. Across subsets, estimated richness was generally greater for naive than for memory populations.

V lost 4 bases and J 1 base, leaving 8 bases between the germline ends. The CDR3 covers 13 residues. Per germline, CDR1 SGHRS and CDR2 YFSETQ. Every subset had its genomic DNA shared out evenly among several immunoSEQ plates. Profiling relied on immunoSEQ multiplex PCR, and the TCRdb table lists in-frame clones only, not all of them. This sample has hundreds of thousands of clones; approximately 97% occur once, and the top ten carry about 0.25%. Naive CD8 cells comprised CD45RO-negative, CCR7-positively selected cells, excluding terminally differentiated effector memory CD45RA+ cells. Comments on this clone: Antigen: not known.

The clonotype comes from a man under 40 in good health. The chain joins TRBV5-1 to TRBJ1-1, with D uncertain. The sequencing input was naive CD8+ T cells sorted from blood. CDR3: CASSLLWNTEAFF. The DNA of the CDR3 is TGCGCCAGCAGCCTCCTGTGGAACACTGAAGCTTTCTTT.